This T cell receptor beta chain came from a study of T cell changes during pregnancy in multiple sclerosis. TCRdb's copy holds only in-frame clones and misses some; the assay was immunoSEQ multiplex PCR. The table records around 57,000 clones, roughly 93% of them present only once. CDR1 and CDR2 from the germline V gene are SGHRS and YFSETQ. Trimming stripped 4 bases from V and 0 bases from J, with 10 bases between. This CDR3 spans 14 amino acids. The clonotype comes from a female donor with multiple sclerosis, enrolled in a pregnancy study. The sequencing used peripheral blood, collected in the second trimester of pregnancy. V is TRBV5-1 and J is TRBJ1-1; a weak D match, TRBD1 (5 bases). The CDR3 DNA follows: TGCGCCAGCAGCCCGGGACTCTTGAACACTGAAGCTTTCTTT. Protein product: CASSPGLLNTEAFF.